These 24 T cell receptor beta chains were all obtained from the same sample, sequenced in a study of CD8 T cells in Susac syndrome. The RNA, roughly 0.5 to 1 ug, was put through reverse transcription using random hexamers. TCRdb re-derived calls from the immunoSEQ multiplex PCR reads in MiXCR, one entry per CDR3 protein. The data contain roughly 150,000 distinct CDR3 sequences, 95% to 96% of them singletons. Sequences were obtained from CD8+ T cells from PBMCs. These receptors all come from a human donor with multiple sclerosis.

The chain couples TRBV4-1 to TRBJ2-3; 7 bases are shared with TRBD1. The germline gives CDR1 MGHRA, CDR2 YSYEKL. Trimming cost V 0 bases and J 2 bases; bases outside gene matches: 11. The CDR3 runs to 18 residues. In nucleotides, the CDR3 is TGCGCCAGCAGCCAAGATTGGGGCCCCGACAGGGTCACAGATACGCAGTATTTT. Translating gives CASSQDWGPDRVTDTQYF.

The rearrangement joins TRBV3-1 to TRBJ1-2; D unclear. The CDR3 covers 15 residues. V shed 0 bases and J shed 8 bases, with 16 bases lying between them. Per the germline V gene, CDR1 is LGHDT and CDR2 is YNNKEL (reference sequence). The CDR3 here is CASSQDQPAGKGYTF. Here the CDR3 DNA reads TGTGCCAGCAGCCAAGATCAGCCGGCCGGGAAGGGCTACACCTTC.

The V gene is TRBV15, the J gene TRBJ1-1; D not resolved. The CDR3 contains 15 residues. In germline, CDR1 is LNHNV, CDR2 YYDKDF (reference sequence). V lost 0 bases to trimming and J lost 0 bases, with 8 bases between them. This CDR3 is CATSRDRVMNTEAFF. In nucleotides, the CDR3 is TGTGCCACCAGCAGAGATAGGGTCATGAACACTGAAGCTTTCTTT.

This chain joins TRBV24-1 and TRBJ2-5; no definite D call. The CDR3 runs to 11 residues. Germline CDR1 is KGHDR and CDR2 is SFDVKD. V lost 3 bases and J lost 3, with 1 base in between. CDR3 nucleotides: TGTGCCACCAGTGATGAAGAGACCCAGTACTTC. Protein product: CATSDEETQYF.

This rearrangement joins TRBV7-2 to TRBJ2-1; 8 positions agree with TRBD1. CDR3 length equals 15 residues. Germline CDR1 SGHTA, CDR2 FQGNSA. Trimming cost V 5 bases and J 4 bases; bases outside gene matches: 7. CDR3 region: CASSPQGGLYNEQFF. The CDR3 region has the DNA TGTGCCAGCAGCCCACAGGGGGGTCTTTACAATGAGCAGTTCTTC.

This chain joins TRBV23-1 and TRBJ1-1, with D perhaps TRBD1 (5 bases). TRBV23-1 is known as an ORF, though its function is uncertain. Trimming left V 2 bases short and J 4 bases short, with 20 bases between. This CDR3 contains 17 residues. CDR3 region: CASSQTWAGLRGTEAFF. The DNA of the CDR3 is TGCGCCAGCAGTCAAACTTGGGCGGGACTCCGAGGCACTGAAGCTTTCTTT.

Here the CDR3 reads CASNPPGLAAGELFF. The CDR3 region has the DNA TGTGCCAGCAACCCCCCGGGACTAGCAGCCGGGGAGCTGTTTTTT. The chain uses TRBV13 and TRBJ2-2; 9 positions match TRBD2. V shed 7 bases and J 6 bases; nucleotides not matched to a gene: 9. The CDR3 length is 15 residues. Looked up from germline, CDR1 is PRHDT and CDR2 is FYEKMQ (reference sequence).

The chain carries TRBV30 and TRBJ2-3; D unclear. The V gene lost 0 bases and the J gene lost 1 base, with 8 bases spanning the gap. The CDR3 loop spans 14 amino acids. Germline V gene sequence: CDR1 GTSNPN, CDR2 SVGIG (reference sequence). Here the CDR3 reads CAWSVSFRTDTQYF. In DNA, the CDR3 is TGTGCCTGGAGTGTATCCTTCCGCACAGATACGCAGTATTTT.

This clonotype was detected only once. This chain connects TRBV9 to TRBJ1-1, with D unresolved. Germline-derived CDR1 and CDR2 are SGDLS and YYNGEE. This CDR3 has 14 amino acids. V dropped 7 bases and J dropped 1 base, with 14 bases sitting between them. The CDR3 nucleotides read TGTGCCAGCTCCGAGAGTTTTGGGAACACTGAAGCTTTCTTT. It specifies CASSESFGNTEAFF.

The CDR3 reads CASSLTGWEQYF. Written as DNA, the CDR3 is TGTGCCAGCAGTTTAACAGGGTGGGAGCAGTACTTC. The V and J genes are TRBV12-3 or TRBV12-4 and TRBJ2-7, with a tentative D call TRBD1 (6 bases). This CDR3 region has 12 residues. V lost 2 bases, J lost 7 bases, and 9 bases lay in between.

The V gene is TRBV7-9, the J gene TRBJ2-5; D uncertain. V lost 6 bases and J lost 3, with 8 bases in between. The CDR3 has 12 amino acids. CDR1 and CDR2 from the germline V gene are SEHNR and FQNEAQ (reference sequence). CDR3 nucleotide sequence: TGTGCCAGCAGAACGAACAAAGAGACCCAGTACTTC. This translates into CASRTNKETQYF.

This clonotype was seen once. The rearrangement uses TRBV20-1 and TRBJ2-5; 7 nucleotides match TRBD2. Trimming removed 3 bases from V and 1 base from J; junction bases left unmatched: 5. CDR3 length: 14 residues. In germline, CDR1 is DFQATT, CDR2 SNEGSKA (reference sequence). The CDR3 region is CSARGAGTQETQYF. The CDR3 DNA follows: TGCAGTGCTAGGGGAGCGGGAACCCAAGAGACCCAGTACTTC.

The CDR3 protein is CASSGDRGRGYTF. CDR3 DNA: TGTGCCAGCAGCGGTGACAGGGGGAGAGGCTACACCTTC. This rearrangement joins TRBV9 to TRBJ1-2, with 9 positions matching TRBD1. CDR3 size: 13 residues. Germline-derived CDR1 and CDR2 are SGDLS and YYNGEE. V was pared by 3 bases and J by 8 bases, with 5 bases of the junction left unmatched.

The chain uses TRBV5-1 and TRBJ1-2; no clear D. The CDR3 consists of 15 residues. In germline, CDR1 is SGHRS, CDR2 YFSETQ. The V end lost 4 bases, the J end lost 0 bases, and 13 bases lay between the germline ends. CDR3 sequence (DNA): TGCGCCAGCAGCCCGGAGGGTCAGCCTAACTATGGCTACACCTTC. Protein: CASSPEGQPNYGYTF.

V and J are TRBV12-5 and TRBJ1-1, with 9 bases lining up with TRBD1. Germline CDR1 reads LGHNT; CDR2 reads FRNRAP. This CDR3 contains 14 residues. The V segment lost 6 bases and the J segment 3 bases; nucleotides outside the gene matches: 5. In DNA form, the CDR3 reads TGTGCTAGTGGCCTGACAGGGGGTTACACTGAAGCTTTCTTT. It yields the protein CASGLTGGYTEAFF.

This rearrangement joins TRBV20-1 to TRBJ2-7, with D tentatively TRBD1 (6 bases). Per germline, CDR1 DFQATT and CDR2 SNEGSKA (reference sequence). V was trimmed by 2 bases and J by 1 base, leaving 9 bases between them. This CDR3 is 13 amino acids long. CDR3: CSARLTGSYEQYF. The CDR3 bases are TGCAGTGCTAGATTAACAGGGTCCTACGAGCAGTACTTC.

The CDR3 is CASSSTTASSYEQYF. CDR3 in DNA: TGTGCCAGCAGTTCAACTACAGCTTCCTCCTACGAGCAGTACTTC. The genes are TRBV28 and TRBJ2-7; D is unclear. Germline V gives CDR1 MDHEN, CDR2 SYDVKM. The V gene lost 4 bases and the J gene lost 0 bases, with 13 bases spanning the gap. The CDR3 is made up of 15 amino acids.

This clonotype was seen once. The rearrangement uses TRBV5-6 and TRBJ1-2; TRBD1 matches 10 bases. With 2 bases clipped from V and 10 bases from J, the junction kept 5 bases outside the gene matches. The CDR3 extends over 13 amino acids. CDR1 and CDR2 from the germline V gene are SGHDT and YYEEEE. CDR3 in DNA: TGTGCCAGCAGCTTCGGGGGACAGGGGATCTACACCTTC. Translating it yields CASSFGGQGIYTF. The whole variable domain, remainder taken from reference TRBV5-6 and TRBJ1-2, is DAGVTQSPTHLIKTRGQQVTLRCSPKSGHDTVSWYQQALGQGPQFIFQYYEEEERQRGNFPDRFSGHQFPNYSSELNVNALLLGDSALYLCASSFGGQGIYTFGSGTRLTVV.

This chain links TRBV9 with TRBJ1-2, with D unresolved. CDR1 is SGDLS, CDR2 YYNGEE, per germline. Trimming took 3 bases from V and 11 from J, leaving 14 bases between them. The CDR3 has 12 amino acids. The CDR3 DNA sequence: TGTGCCAGCAGCGACCAGACTCTCCCGTACACCTTC. Its protein product is CASSDQTLPYTF.

The chain is built from TRBV23-1 and TRBJ1-3, with 8 bases identical to TRBD1. TRBV23-1 is flagged as an ORF with uncertain function. J lost 5 bases, V lost 6 bases, and 9 bases had no gene match. This CDR3 region has 15 residues. CDR3 protein: CASSTTGGSRNTIYF. The CDR3 coding sequence is TGCGCCAGCAGCACCACAGGGGGTAGCAGAAACACCATATATTTT.

The table lists this clonotype with a few counts. The genes are TRBV19 and TRBJ2-7; D possibly uses TRBD1 or TRBD2 (5 bases each). CDR3 length: 12 amino acids. Germline lookup yields CDR1 LNHDA and CDR2 SQIVND (reference sequence). V was trimmed by 3 bases and J by 5 bases, leaving 8 bases between them. CDR3 protein: CASSMWGNEQYF. The CDR3 region has the DNA TGTGCCAGTAGTATGTGGGGGAACGAGCAGTACTTC.

V usage is TRBV29-1 and J usage is TRBJ2-2, with D unclear. V lost 3 bases to trimming and J lost 5 bases, with 10 bases between them. Germline CDR1 reads SQVTM; CDR2 reads ANQGSEA. The CDR3 length is 13 residues. CDR3 sequence reads: CSVEEARTGELFF. CDR3 nucleotides: TGCAGCGTTGAGGAAGCGAGGACCGGGGAGCTGTTTTTT.

About this clonotype itself: At one end, the junction sequence differs from germline, possibly due to a read error. This chain links TRBV30 with TRBJ1-5; D uncertain. The germline CDR1 and CDR2 sequences are GTSNPN and SVGIG (reference sequence). The length of the CDR3 is 14 residues. The DNA for the CDR3 is TGTGCCTGGAGTGCTTTCAGTAGCAGTCAGCCCCAGCATTTT. Amino acids: CAWSAFSSSQPQHF. Filled out from reference TRBV30 and TRBJ1-5, the complete variable domain reads SQTIHQWPATLVQPVGSPLSLECTVEGTSNPNLYWYRQAAGRGLQLLFYSVGIGQISSEVPQNLSASRPQDRQFILSSKKLLLSDSGFYLCAWSAFSSSQPQHFGDGTRLSIL.

This chain links TRBV29-1 with TRBJ2-1; D not resolved. Germline CDR1 is SQVTM and CDR2 is ANQGSEA. V lost 0 bases and J 4 bases, leaving 10 bases between the germline ends. The CDR3 is made up of 14 amino acids. CDR3: CSVEDESLYNEQFF. In DNA, the CDR3 is TGCAGCGTTGAAGATGAATCCCTATACAATGAGCAGTTCTTC.